This TCR beta chain was recorded in a study of neurological immune-mediated disorders. On the study more broadly: A relapsing-remitting course was seen in about 90% of the roughly 34 multiple sclerosis patients and a secondary progressive course in 3.

Every sequencing run returned over 190 million TCR-beta sequences, which were derived from 15-18 subjects. In TCRdb, the 5' RACE reads were re-called with MiXCR into one record per CDR3 protein. The sample lists about 82,000 distinct CDR3 sequences, 2% to 3% occurring once. Study-wide results and caveats: Multiple sclerosis, the disease with the least TCR clonal expansion, fell below healthy controls, whereas HTLV-1-associated myelopathy showed the most. The study phylogenetically grouped the repertoires of 18 of 34 multiple sclerosis patients into one related-CDR3 cluster, a possible signature.

Per germline, CDR1 SQVTM and CDR2 ANQGSEA. The V end was cut by 4 bases, the J end by 5 bases, with 11 bases between. The CDR3 runs to 12 residues. This clonotype was detected many times. What it binds is not known. Sequencing input: PBMCs. The source is a young woman with multiple sclerosis. The V call is TRBV29-1, the J call TRBJ2-5; no firm D call. CDR3 residues: CSVATPVETQYF. In DNA, the CDR3 is TGCAGCGTTGCTACTCCCGTCGAGACCCAGTACTTC.